This TCR beta chain was recovered during a study of blood T cells in healthy people across ages. About the research overall: About one barcoded beta molecule per two T cells was the capture yield of template switching.

Unmatched junction bases numbered 4, after V lost 2 bases and J lost 7 bases. CDR1 and CDR2 (germline): SGDLS, YYNGEE. There are 16 residues in the CDR3. Together with a sample-barcoded 5' primer, a J-beta primer mix was included in a second PCR lasting 7 to 11 cycles. TCRdb re-analysed the 5' RACE reads in MiXCR, keeping a single row per CDR3 protein. The table shows about 940,000 distinct CDR3 sequences, with around 49% occurring only once. This clonotype was observed a handful of times. Its antigen is as yet unknown. Study-wide findings and caveats: As age increased, TCR beta diversity per million T cells fell in a roughly linear fashion.

Donors ranged from roughly 6 to 90 years old and were healthy Caucasians in Russia. There were at least 5 micrograms of total RNA extracted from every sample. The sequence was obtained from a young man in good health. The specimen was blood. The chain joins TRBV9 to TRBJ2-1; 15 nucleotides match TRBD2. The CDR3 DNA follows: TGTGCCAGCAGCGTGGGACTAGCGGGGGGTCAGAATGAGCAGTTCTTC. It encodes CASSVGLAGGQNEQFF.